This TCR beta chain was sequenced during a study of T cell changes during pregnancy in multiple sclerosis. Only one count was recorded for this clone. Trimming pared 6 bases from V and 8 bases from J, leaving 22 bases between. This CDR3 region has 15 residues. The germline CDR1 and CDR2 sequences are LNHDA and SQIVND (reference sequence). Here immunoSEQ multiplex PCR was the method, and the copy in TCRdb shows in-frame clones only, minus some. The table lists about 72,000 clones, 90% to 95% of them singletons. This TCR came from a female donor in good health, enrolled as a control in a pregnancy study. The sequenced sample was peripheral blood, obtained in the third trimester of pregnancy. This chain uses TRBV19 with TRBJ1-2, with D possibly being TRBD1 (6 bases). The CDR3 reads CASRPTGSARYGYTF. Here the CDR3 DNA reads TGTGCCAGTAGGCCTACAGGGTCGGCGAGGTACGGCTACACCTTC.